This TCR beta chain was sequenced during a study of identical twins. Germline values: CDR1 LGHDT, CDR2 YNNKEL (reference sequence). J gave up 0 bases and V 3 bases, and 1 base lay outside the gene matches. The CDR3 has 16 residues. TCRdb re-called the 5' RACE reads with MiXCR, one entry per CDR3 protein. The sample lists about 890,000 distinct CDR3 sequences, around 12% occurring once. Study results and caveats: There were fewer insertions in abundant cord blood beta clonotypes, but memory repertoires showed no such pattern.

The sample holds many counts of this clonotype. The target antigen is unknown. The same data also contributed to another study, on yellow fever vaccine responses in identical twins.

Specimen: PBMCs. The sequence was collected from a woman aged 18-35 years in good health. The rearrangement uses TRBV3-1 and TRBJ2-1, with TRBD2 matching 11 bases. The CDR3 here is CASSQGTSGSYNEQFF. The CDR3 bases are TGTGCCAGCAGCCAGGGGACTAGCGGCTCCTACAATGAGCAGTTCTTC.